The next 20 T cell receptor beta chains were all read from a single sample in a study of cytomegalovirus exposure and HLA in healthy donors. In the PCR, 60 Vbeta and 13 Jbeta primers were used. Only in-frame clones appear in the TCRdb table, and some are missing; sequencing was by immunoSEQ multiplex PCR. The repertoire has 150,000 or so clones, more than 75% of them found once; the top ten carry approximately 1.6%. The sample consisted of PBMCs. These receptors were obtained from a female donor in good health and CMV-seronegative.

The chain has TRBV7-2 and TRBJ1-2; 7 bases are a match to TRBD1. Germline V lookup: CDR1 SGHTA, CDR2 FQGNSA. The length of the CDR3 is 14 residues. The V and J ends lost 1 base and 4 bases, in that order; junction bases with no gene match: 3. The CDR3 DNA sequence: TGTGCCAGCAGCTTAGTGACAGGGACCTATGGCTACACCTTC. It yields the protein CASSLVTGTYGYTF. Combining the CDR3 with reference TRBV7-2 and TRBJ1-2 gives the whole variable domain GAGVSQSPSNKVTEKGKDVELRCDPISGHTALYWYRQSLGQGLEFLIYFQGNSAPDKSGLPSDRFSAERTGGSVSTLTIQRTQQEDSAVYLCASSLVTGTYGYTFGSGTRLTVV.

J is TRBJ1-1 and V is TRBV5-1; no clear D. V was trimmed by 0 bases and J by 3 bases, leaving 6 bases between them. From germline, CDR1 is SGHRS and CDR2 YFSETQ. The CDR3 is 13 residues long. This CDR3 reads CASSLGADTEAFF. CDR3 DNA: TGCGCCAGCAGCTTGGGAGCGGACACTGAAGCTTTCTTT.

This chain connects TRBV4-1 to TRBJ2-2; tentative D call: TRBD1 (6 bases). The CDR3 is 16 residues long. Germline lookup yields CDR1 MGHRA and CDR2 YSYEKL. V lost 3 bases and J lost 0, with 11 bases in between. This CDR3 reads CASSHPGQSNTGELFF. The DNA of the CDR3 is TGCGCCAGCAGCCACCCAGGACAGTCGAACACCGGGGAGCTGTTTTTT.

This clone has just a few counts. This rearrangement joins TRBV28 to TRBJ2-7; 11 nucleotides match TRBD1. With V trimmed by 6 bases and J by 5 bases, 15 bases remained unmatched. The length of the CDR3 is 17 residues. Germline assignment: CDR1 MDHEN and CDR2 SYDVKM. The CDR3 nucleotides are TGTGCCAGCAGCCCAATGGGACAGGGGGGTATCTTCCACGAGCAGTACTTC. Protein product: CASSPMGQGGIFHEQYF. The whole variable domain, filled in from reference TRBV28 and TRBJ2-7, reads DVKVTQSSRYLVKRTGEKVFLECVQDMDHENMFWYRQDPGLGLRLIYFSYDVKMKEKGDIPEGYSVSREKKERFSLILESASTNQTSMYLCASSPMGQGGIFHEQYFGPGTRLTVT.

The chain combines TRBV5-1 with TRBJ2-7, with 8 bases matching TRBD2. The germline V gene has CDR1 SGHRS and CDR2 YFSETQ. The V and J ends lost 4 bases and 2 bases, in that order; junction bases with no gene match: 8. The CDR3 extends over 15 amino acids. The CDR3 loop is CASSPQTSATYEQYF. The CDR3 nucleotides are TGCGCCAGCAGCCCCCAGACTAGCGCGACCTACGAGCAGTACTTC. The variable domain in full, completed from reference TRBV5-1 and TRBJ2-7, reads KAGVTQTPRYLIKTRGQQVTLSCSPISGHRSVSWYQQTPGQGLQFLFEYFSETQRNKGNFPGRFSGRQFSNSRSEMNVSTLELGDSALYLCASSPQTSATYEQYFGPGTRLTVT.

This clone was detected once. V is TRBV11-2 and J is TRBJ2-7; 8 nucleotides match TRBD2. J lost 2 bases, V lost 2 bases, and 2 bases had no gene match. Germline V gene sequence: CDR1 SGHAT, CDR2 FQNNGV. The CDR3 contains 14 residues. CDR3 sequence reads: CASSLSGGTYEQYF. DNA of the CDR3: TGTGCCAGCAGCTTAAGCGGGGGAACCTACGAGCAGTACTTC.

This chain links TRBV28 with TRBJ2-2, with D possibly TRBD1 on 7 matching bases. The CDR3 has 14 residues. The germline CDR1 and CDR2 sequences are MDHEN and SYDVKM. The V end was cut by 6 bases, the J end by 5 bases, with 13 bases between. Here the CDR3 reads CASSSQGRTGELFF. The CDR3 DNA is TGTGCCAGCAGCTCACAGGGGAGGACCGGGGAGCTGTTTTTT.

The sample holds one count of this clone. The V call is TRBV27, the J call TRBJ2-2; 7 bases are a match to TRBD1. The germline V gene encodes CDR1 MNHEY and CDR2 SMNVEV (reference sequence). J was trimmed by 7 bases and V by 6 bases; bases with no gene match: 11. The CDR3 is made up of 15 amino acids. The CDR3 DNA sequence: TGTGCCAGCAGGACAGGGACGGAAAGTGGCGGGGAGCTGTTTTTT. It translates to CASRTGTESGGELFF.

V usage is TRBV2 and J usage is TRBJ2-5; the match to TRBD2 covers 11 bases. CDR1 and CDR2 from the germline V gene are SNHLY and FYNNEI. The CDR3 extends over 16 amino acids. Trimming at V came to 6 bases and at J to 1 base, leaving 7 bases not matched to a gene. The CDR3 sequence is CASSEPGLAVQETQYF. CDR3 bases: TGTGCCAGCAGCGAACCGGGACTAGCGGTCCAAGAGACCCAGTACTTC.

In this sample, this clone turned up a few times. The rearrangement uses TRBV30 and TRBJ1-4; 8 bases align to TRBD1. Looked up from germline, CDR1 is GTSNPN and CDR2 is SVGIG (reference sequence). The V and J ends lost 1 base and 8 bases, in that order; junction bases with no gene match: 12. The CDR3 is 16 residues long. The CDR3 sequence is CAWSGPYQGAEEKLFF. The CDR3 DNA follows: TGTGCCTGGAGTGGCCCCTATCAGGGGGCGGAGGAAAAACTGTTTTTT.

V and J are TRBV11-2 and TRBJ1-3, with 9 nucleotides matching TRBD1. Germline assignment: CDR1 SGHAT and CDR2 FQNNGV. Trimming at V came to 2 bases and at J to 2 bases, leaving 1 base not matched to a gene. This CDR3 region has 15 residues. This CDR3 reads CASSLRDRAGNTIYF. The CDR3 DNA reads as TGTGCCAGCAGCTTAAGGGACAGGGCTGGAAACACCATATATTTT.

CDR3 sequence (DNA): TGTGCCTGGAGCGGAAGCGGGGTTTTAGATACGCAGTATTTT. Protein: CAWSGSGVLDTQYF. The chain is built from TRBV30 and TRBJ2-3; 7 nucleotides match TRBD2. This CDR3 region has 14 residues. V lost 3 bases, J lost 5 bases, and 8 bases stayed unmatched. CDR1 GTSNPN and CDR2 SVGIG come from the germline V gene (reference sequence).

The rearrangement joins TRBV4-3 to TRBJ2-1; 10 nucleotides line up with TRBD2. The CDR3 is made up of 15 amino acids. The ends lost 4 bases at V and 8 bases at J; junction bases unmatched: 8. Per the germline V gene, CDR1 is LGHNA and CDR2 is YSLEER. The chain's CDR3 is CASSPPLAGPDEQFF. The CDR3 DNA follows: TGCGCCAGCAGCCCCCCACTAGCGGGGCCCGATGAGCAGTTCTTC.

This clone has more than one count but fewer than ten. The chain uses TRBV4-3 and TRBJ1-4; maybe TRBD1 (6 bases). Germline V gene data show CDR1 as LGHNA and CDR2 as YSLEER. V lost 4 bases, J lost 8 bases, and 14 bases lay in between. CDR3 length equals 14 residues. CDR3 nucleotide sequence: TGCGCCAGCAGCCTTACAGGGAGTCGGGAAAAACTGTTTTTT. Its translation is CASSLTGSREKLFF.

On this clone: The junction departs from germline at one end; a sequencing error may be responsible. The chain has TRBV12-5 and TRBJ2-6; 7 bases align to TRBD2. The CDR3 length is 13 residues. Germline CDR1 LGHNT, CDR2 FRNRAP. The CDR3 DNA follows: TGTGCTAGTGGCTTGGGAGGGACCAACGTCCTGACTTTC. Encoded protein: CASGLGGTNVLTF.

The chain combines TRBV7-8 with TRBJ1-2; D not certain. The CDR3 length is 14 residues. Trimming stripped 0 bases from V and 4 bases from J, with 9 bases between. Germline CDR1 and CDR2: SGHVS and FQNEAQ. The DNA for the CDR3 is TGTGCCAGCAGCTTAGCTCCGGGTTTCTATGGCTACACCTTC. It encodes CASSLAPGFYGYTF.

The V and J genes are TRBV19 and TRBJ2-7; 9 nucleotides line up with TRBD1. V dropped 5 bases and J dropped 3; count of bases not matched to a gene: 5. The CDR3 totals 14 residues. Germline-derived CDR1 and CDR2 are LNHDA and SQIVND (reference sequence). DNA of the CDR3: TGTGCCAGTAGTGCGGACAGGGGACTCTACGAGCAGTACTTC. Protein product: CASSADRGLYEQYF.

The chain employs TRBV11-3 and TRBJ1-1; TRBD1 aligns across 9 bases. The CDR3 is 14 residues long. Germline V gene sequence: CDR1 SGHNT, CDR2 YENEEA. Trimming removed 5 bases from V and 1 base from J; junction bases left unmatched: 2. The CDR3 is CASSKGQGNTEAFF. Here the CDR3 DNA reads TGTGCCAGCAGCAAGGGACAGGGGAACACTGAAGCTTTCTTT. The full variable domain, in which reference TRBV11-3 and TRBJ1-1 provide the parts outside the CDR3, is EAGVVQSPRYKIIEKKQPVAFWCNPISGHNTLYWYLQNLGQGPELLIRYENEEAVDDSQLPKDRFSAERLKGVDSTLKIQPAELGDSAVYLCASSKGQGNTEAFFGQGTRLTVV.

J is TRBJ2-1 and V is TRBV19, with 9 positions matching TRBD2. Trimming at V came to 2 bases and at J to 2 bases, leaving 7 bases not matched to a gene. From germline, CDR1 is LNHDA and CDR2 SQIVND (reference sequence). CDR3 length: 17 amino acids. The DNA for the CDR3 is TGTGCCAGTAGTATACCTCGGGCTAGCGGGACCTACAATGAGCAGTTCTTC. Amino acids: CASSIPRASGTYNEQFF.

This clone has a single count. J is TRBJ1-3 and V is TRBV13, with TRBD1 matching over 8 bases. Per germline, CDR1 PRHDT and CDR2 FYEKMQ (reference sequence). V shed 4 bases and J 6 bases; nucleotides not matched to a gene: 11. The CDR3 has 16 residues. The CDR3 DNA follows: TGTGCCAGCAGCTCCGACAGGGGACTGGGGGAAAACACCATATATTTT. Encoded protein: CASSSDRGLGENTIYF.